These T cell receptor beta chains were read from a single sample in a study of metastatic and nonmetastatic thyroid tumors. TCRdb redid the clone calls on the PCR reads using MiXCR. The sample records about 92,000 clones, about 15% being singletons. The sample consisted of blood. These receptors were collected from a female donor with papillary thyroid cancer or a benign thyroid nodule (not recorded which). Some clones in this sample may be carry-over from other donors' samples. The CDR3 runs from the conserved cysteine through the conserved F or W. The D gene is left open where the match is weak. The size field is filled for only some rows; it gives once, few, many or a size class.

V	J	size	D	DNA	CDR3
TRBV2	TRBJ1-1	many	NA	TGTGCCAGCAGAATACAGTTGAACACTGAAGCTTTCTTT	CASRIQLNTEAFF
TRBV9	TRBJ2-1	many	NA	TGTGCCAGCAGCGTACAACAGTTAAACAATGAGCAGTTCTTC	CASSVQQLNNEQFF
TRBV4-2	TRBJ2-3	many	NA	TGTGCCAGCAGACAAGGGGATACGCAGTATTTT	CASRQGDTQYF
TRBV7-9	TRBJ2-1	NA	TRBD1	TGTGCCAGCACCGATAACAGGGGGCGAGGAATCTTC	CASTDNRGRGIF
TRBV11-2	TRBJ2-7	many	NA	TGTGCCAGCAGCTCCCCCACGACTGATACCTACGAGCAGTACTTC	CASSSPTTDTYEQYF
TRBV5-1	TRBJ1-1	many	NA	TGCGCCAGCAGCTTGGTAGTGAACACTGAAGCTTTCTTT	CASSLVVNTEAFF
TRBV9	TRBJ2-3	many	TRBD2	TGTGCCAGCAGCCAGTCAGTGCGGGGGGAGACAGATACGCAGTATTTT	CASSQSVRGETDTQYF
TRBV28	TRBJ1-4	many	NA	TGTGCCAGCAGCCGCCCCAGATTCGAAAAACTGTTTTTT	CASSRPRFEKLFF
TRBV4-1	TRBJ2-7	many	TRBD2	TGCGCCAGCAGCCACCTTAGCGGGACGACCTACGAGCAGTACTTC	CASSHLSGTTYEQYF
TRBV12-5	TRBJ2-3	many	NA	TGTGCTAGTGGTTTGGGGGTGGGGAACCTAGATACGCAGTATTTT	CASGLGVGNLDTQYF
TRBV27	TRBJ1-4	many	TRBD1	TGTGCCAGCAGACCCGCCCGGCAGGGGGTTTACGCAACTAATGAAAAACTGTTTTTT	CASRPARQGVYATNEKLFF
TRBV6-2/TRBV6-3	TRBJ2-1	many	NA	TGTGCCAGCAGTTACCCAGGCAATGAGCAGTTCTTC	CASSYPGNEQFF
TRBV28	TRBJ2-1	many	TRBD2	TGTGCCAGCAGTTCACATAGCGGGGAGACTGCTTACAATGAGCAGTTCTTC	CASSSHSGETAYNEQFF
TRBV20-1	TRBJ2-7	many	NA	TGCAGTGCTAGATCGCGGGACAAAACCTTCTACGAGCAGTACTTC	CSARSRDKTFYEQYF
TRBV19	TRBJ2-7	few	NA	TGTGCCAGTAGTGACAGATACTACGAGCAGTACTTC	CASSDRYYEQYF
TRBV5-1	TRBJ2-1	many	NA	TGCGCCAGCAGCTTCTTTTTGGGGGACTCCTACAATGAGCAGTTCTTC	CASSFFLGDSYNEQFF
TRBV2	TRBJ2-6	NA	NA	TGTGCCAGCAGTTCTCGTGGGGCCAACGTCCTGACTTTC	CASSSRGANVLTF
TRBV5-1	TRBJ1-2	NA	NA	TGCGCCAGCAGCTCGGGGGCCTATGGCTACACCTTC	CASSSGAYGYTF
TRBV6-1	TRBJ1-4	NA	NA	TGTGCCAGCAGTGAAACGGGTCCCCCGGGAGAAAAACTGTTTTTT	CASSETGPPGEKLFF
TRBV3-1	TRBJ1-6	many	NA	TGTGCCAGCAGCCAAGAGGGTGGGCATTCACCCCTCCACTTT	CASSQEGGHSPLHF
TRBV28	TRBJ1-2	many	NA	TGTGCCAGCAGTTTTACGTGGCAGATAAATAACTATGGCTACACCTTC	CASSFTWQINNYGYTF
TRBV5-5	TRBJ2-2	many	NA	TGTGCCAGCAGCCCACGGACAGTCAACACCGGGGAGCTGTTTTTT	CASSPRTVNTGELFF
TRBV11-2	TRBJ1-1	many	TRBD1	TGTGCCAGCGGGATTCAGGGGGCCTTGGTGAACACTGAAGCTTTCTTT	CASGIQGALVNTEAFF
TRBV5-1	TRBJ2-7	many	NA	TGCACCAGCAGCTTGGCCGTAGGTGTCGAGCAGTACTTC	CTSSLAVGVEQYF
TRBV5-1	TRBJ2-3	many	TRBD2	TGCGCCAGCAGCTGGACTAGCGCCGGCTCAGATACGCAGTATTTT	CASSWTSAGSDTQYF
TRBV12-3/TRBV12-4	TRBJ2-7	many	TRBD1	TGTGCCAGCAGTCAGGGGTTGGGACAGATCCCTTACGAGCAGTACTTC	CASSQGLGQIPYEQYF
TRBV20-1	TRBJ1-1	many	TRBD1	TGCAGTGGCGACAGGGAGGTTGGGGGCACTGAAGCTTTCTTT	CSGDREVGGTEAFF
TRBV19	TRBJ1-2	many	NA	TGTGCCAGTAGCACCCCACACAGGGTGGGCGGCTACACCTTC	CASSTPHRVGGYTF
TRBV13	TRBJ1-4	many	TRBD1	TGTGCCAGCAGGGATCGACAGGGGGGGGAAAAACTGTTTTTT	CASRDRQGGEKLFF
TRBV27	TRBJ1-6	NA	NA	TGTGCCAGCAGTTTATTTCCGGGGAATTCACCCCTCCACTTT	CASSLFPGNSPLHF
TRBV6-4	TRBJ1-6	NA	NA	TGTGCCAGCAGTGCCCACGCGGGAGTGGATTCACCCCTCCACTTT	CASSAHAGVDSPLHF
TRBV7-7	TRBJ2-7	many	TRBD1	TGTGCTAGCAGCCGGACAGGGGACTACGAGCAGTACTTC	CASSRTGDYEQYF
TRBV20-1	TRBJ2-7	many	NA	TGCAGTGCTAGAGATCTCGGCAGGGGCTACGAGCAGTACTTC	CSARDLGRGYEQYF
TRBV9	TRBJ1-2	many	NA	TGTGCCAGCAGCCCCGCGGTTGCCGGCTACACCTTC	CASSPAVAGYTF
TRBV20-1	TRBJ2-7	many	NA	TGCAGTGCCCTAGGCGGGACCACCTACGAGCAGTACTTC	CSALGGTTYEQYF
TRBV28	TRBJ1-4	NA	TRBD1	TGTGCCGGCAGTTCCCAGGACAGGAATGAAAAACTGCTTTTT	CAGSSQDRNEKLLF
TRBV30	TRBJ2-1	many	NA	TGTGCCTGGGGTAGAGGACAAGGGGGGAATGAGCAGTTCTTC	CAWGRGQGGNEQFF
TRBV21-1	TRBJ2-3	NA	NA	TGTGCCAGCAGTAGTGAAGCGTGGACTAGCGGGGGGCTCACAGATACGCAGTATTTT	CASSSEAWTSGGLTDTQYF
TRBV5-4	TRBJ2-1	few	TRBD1	TGTGCCAGCAGCTTGGGTGGACAGGGGGCCTATGAGCAGTTCTTC	CASSLGGQGAYEQFF
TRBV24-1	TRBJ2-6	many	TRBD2	TGTGCCACCAGTGCTGGACTAGCGGGGGGACGCTCTGGGGCCAACGTCCTGACTTTC	CATSAGLAGGRSGANVLTF